These T cell receptor beta chains were read from a single sample in a study of T cells in Graves' hyperthyroidism and ophthalmopathy. MiXCR, run by TCRdb on the multiplex PCR reads, gives a single entry per CDR3 protein. This table has fewer than 650,000 distinct CDR3 sequences, approximately 14% appearing once. The sequenced material came from blood. The receptor source for this set is a young woman with Graves' ophthalmopathy. Both conserved end residues are part of each CDR3. Fields, in order: clone size, J gene, D gene, V gene, CDR3 DNA, CDR3 protein. A D gene is named only where the DNA matches it firmly. Rows give clone size only sometimes, using once, few, many, or a class for an expanded clone.

>.|TRBJ1-2|TRBD1|TRBV24-1
TGTGCCACCAGTGATTTTTCCGGGACAGGGAGAGATGGCTACACCTTC
CATSDFSGTGRDGYTF
>once|TRBJ2-3|TRBD2|TRBV9
TGTGCCAGCAGCCCGGGACTAGCTTGGGCGACAGATACGCAGTATTTT
CASSPGLAWATDTQYF
>.|TRBJ1-2|TRBD1|TRBV5-4
TGTGCCAGCAGCGAGGGACAGGGGGCGAGCTATGGCTACACCTTC
CASSEGQGASYGYTF
>.|TRBJ1-1|.|TRBV10-3
TGTGCCATCAGTGACCCAGGGGCGGGTACTGAAGCTTTCTTT
CAISDPGAGTEAFF
>many|TRBJ2-6|.|TRBV20-1
TGCAGTGCTAGAAACAGGTCGCTCTCTGGGGCCAACGTCCTGACTTTC
CSARNRSLSGANVLTF
>few|TRBJ2-7|.|TRBV12-3/TRBV12-4
TGTGCCAGCAGTTTGCGCGAACCGACCTACGAGCAGTACTTC
CASSLREPTYEQYF
>many|TRBJ2-3|TRBD2|TRBV30
TGTGCCGCGCGGGGGAGCACAGATACGCAGTATTTT
CAARGSTDTQYF
>.|TRBJ1-4|.|TRBV15
TGTGCCACCAGCAGAGATTTTGGGGTCTTTAATGAAAAACTGTTTTTT
CATSRDFGVFNEKLFF
>many|TRBJ1-1|.|TRBV12-3/TRBV12-4
TGTGCCAGCAGTTTACGGGAATGGAACACTGAAGCTTTCTTT
CASSLREWNTEAFF
>.|TRBJ2-1|TRBD2|TRBV12-3/TRBV12-4
TGTGCCAGCAGTCAAGGGACTAGCGGGAGGGGAGCCAATGAGCAGTTCTTC
CASSQGTSGRGANEQFF
>many|TRBJ2-2|.|TRBV28
TGTGCCAGCAGTTTAGGACCAGTGGGCGGGGAGCTGTTTTTT
CASSLGPVGGELFF
>many|TRBJ2-5|.|TRBV12-3/TRBV12-4
TGTGCCAGCAGCAACCAACTAGGGGAGACCCAGTACTTC
CASSNQLGETQYF
>few|TRBJ2-2|TRBD2|TRBV30
TGTGCCTGGACAGCGGGACTAGCGAGAAACACCGGGGAGCTGTTTTTT
CAWTAGLARNTGELFF
>many|TRBJ1-5|TRBD1|TRBV12-3/TRBV12-4
TGTGCCAGCAGTTTAGGTAGGACAGGGATATTTCAGCCCCAGCATTTT
CASSLGRTGIFQPQHF